These T cell receptor beta chains were read from a single sample in a study of blood T cell repertoires in COVID-19. Repertoires were generated with immunoSEQ multiplex PCR, while TCRdb's copy carries only in-frame clones and drops some. Of 250,000 or so clones listed, roughly 86% are singletons. The sequenced sample was peripheral blood. The receptor source for this set is a man in his forties with active or convalescent COVID-19. Each CDR3 is given with its conserved first and last residue. Each record gives: clone size, J gene, D gene, V gene, CDR3 DNA, CDR3 protein. The D gene is left open where the match is weak. Where a row states a size, it is once, few, many or the class of an expanded clone; other rows omit it.

size: NA
J: TRBJ2-5
D: NA
V: TRBV9
DNA: TGTGCCAGCAGCCCCCGGGCAGGGGGGTACCAAGAGACCCAGTACTTC
CDR3: CASSPRAGGYQETQYF

size: NA
J: TRBJ2-1
D: TRBD2
V: TRBV12-3/TRBV12-4
DNA: TGTGCCAGCAGTACTAGCGGGAGTCATGAGCAGTTCTTC
CDR3: CASSTSGSHEQFF

size: NA
J: TRBJ2-1
D: NA
V: TRBV11-3
DNA: TGTGCCAGCAGCCCCTACGACAGCCCGGGGGAGTTCTTC
CDR3: CASSPYDSPGEFF

size: NA
J: TRBJ2-1
D: TRBD2
V: TRBV5-1
DNA: TGCGCCAGCAGCTTGGTGGGTAGCGGGGGGAACCATGAGCAGTTCTTC
CDR3: CASSLVGSGGNHEQFF

size: NA
J: TRBJ1-2
D: NA
V: TRBV19
DNA: TGTGCCAGTAGTCCCCAGGTGCGGGGCTATGGCTACACCTTC
CDR3: CASSPQVRGYGYTF

size: NA
J: TRBJ1-5
D: NA
V: TRBV19
DNA: TGTGCCAGTAGTATCAGTCGGACAGCGTTCAATCAGCCCCAGCATTTT
CDR3: CASSISRTAFNQPQHF

size: NA
J: TRBJ2-3
D: NA
V: TRBV7-9
DNA: TGTGCCAGCAGCTTAGACAGGGAAATAGATACGCAGTATTTT
CDR3: CASSLDREIDTQYF

size: NA
J: TRBJ2-5
D: NA
V: TRBV6-1
DNA: TGTGCCAGCAGTGAAAGAGGTTCGGGACGGAGGGCGGAGACCCAGTACTTC
CDR3: CASSERGSGRRAETQYF

size: NA
J: TRBJ1-4
D: NA
V: TRBV19
DNA: TGTGCCAGTAGGATTACCGGGGGGACTAATGAAAAACTGTTTTTT
CDR3: CASRITGGTNEKLFF

size: few
J: TRBJ1-1
D: NA
V: TRBV7-9
DNA: TGTGCCAGCAGTTTCGAAGGAGCTGAAGCTTTCTTT
CDR3: CASSFEGAEAFF

size: NA
J: TRBJ1-4
D: NA
V: TRBV2
DNA: TGTGCCAGCAGGAGGCCCGAAACTAATGAAAAACTGTTTTTT
CDR3: CASRRPETNEKLFF

size: NA
J: TRBJ1-2
D: NA
V: TRBV28
DNA: TGTGCCAGCAGCCCAGACTATGGCTACACCTTC
CDR3: CASSPDYGYTF

size: NA
J: TRBJ2-1
D: TRBD2
V: TRBV6-5
DNA: TGTGCCAGCATGCGTACTAGCGGAAACAATGAGCAGTTCTTC
CDR3: CASMRTSGNNEQFF

size: once
J: TRBJ2-1
D: NA
V: TRBV24-1
DNA: TGTGCCACCAGTGATCGGACACCCCCTCCGTACAATGAGCAGTTCTTC
CDR3: CATSDRTPPPYNEQFF

size: NA
J: TRBJ2-3
D: TRBD2
V: TRBV7-3
DNA: TGTGCCAGCAGCTTAGTCAGCGGGGGGGATACGCAGTATTTT
CDR3: CASSLVSGGDTQYF

size: NA
J: TRBJ2-5
D: NA
V: TRBV10-2
DNA: TGCGCCAGCAGGGCCACAGGGAGGGTAGAGACCCAGTACTTC
CDR3: CASRATGRVETQYF

size: NA
J: TRBJ2-5
D: NA
V: TRBV4-2
DNA: TGTGCCAGCAGCCCTGGAGGGACCCAGTACTTC
CDR3: CASSPGGTQYF

size: NA
J: TRBJ2-5
D: TRBD2
V: TRBV6-5
DNA: TGTGCCAGCGCAACACACCTAGCGGGAGAAGAGACCCAGTACTTC
CDR3: CASATHLAGEETQYF

size: NA
J: TRBJ2-2
D: NA
V: TRBV19
DNA: TGTGCCAGTAGTAAGGGGCAGGGGAACACCGGGGAGCTGTTTTTT
CDR3: CASSKGQGNTGELFF

size: NA
J: TRBJ2-7
D: NA
V: TRBV6-5
DNA: TGTGCCAGCAGTTACTCGACCCGGCAGGGCTCCTACGAGCAGTACTTC
CDR3: CASSYSTRQGSYEQYF

size: NA
J: TRBJ1-3
D: NA
V: TRBV5-4
DNA: TGTGCCAGCAGTCCCCAGGGTTCAGGAAACACCATATATTTT
CDR3: CASSPQGSGNTIYF

size: NA
J: TRBJ1-1
D: TRBD1
V: TRBV5-4
DNA: TGTGCCAGCAGCTCGGGACAGGGTACGACTGAAGCTTTCTTT
CDR3: CASSSGQGTTEAFF

size: NA
J: TRBJ2-2
D: NA
V: TRBV3-1/TRBV3-2
DNA: TGTGCCAGCAGTTACCGGACTCTCGCGAACACCGGGGAGCTGTTTTTT
CDR3: CASSYRTLANTGELFF